Sequencing of this TCR beta chain was carried out in a study of cytomegalovirus exposure and HLA in healthy donors. Overall study context: According to later analysis, the same platform produced the 120 validation and several hundred first-cohort repertoires.

The CDR3 has 13 amino acids. V was trimmed by 7 bases and J by 0 bases, leaving 12 bases between them. Germline CDR1 is SQVTM and CDR2 is ANQGSEA. The method was immunoSEQ multiplex PCR; TCRdb's version includes in-frame clones alone and lacks a portion of them. The table lists about 120,000 clones, 88% of them singletons. For this clone: Its antigen is unknown.

General study findings and limits: Associated with cytomegalovirus, according to the listing, were around 160 TCR beta chains. Reports indicated that the classifier achieved high specificity and sensitivity in diagnosing cytomegalovirus status. Usually a TCR sequence was rare, but some public TCRs were found in many donors.

The sequencing sample was made of PBMCs. The chain employs TRBV29-1 and TRBJ1-2; no firm D call. The sequence was obtained from a woman aged 18-29 years in good health and CMV-seropositive. The CDR3 sequence: CSAHTDSNYGYTF. Here the CDR3 DNA reads TGCAGCGCCCACACGGACTCTAACTATGGCTACACCTTC.